This entry describes one TCR beta chain. Its antigen remains unknown. The CDR3 runs to 16 residues. The germline V gene has CDR1 SGDLS and CDR2 YYNGEE. Between the trimmed V and J ends, which lost 3 bases and 5 bases, there was a span of 20 bases. The record originates from a study of identifying expanded T cells in peripheral blood. Findings and caveats of the study: Across healthy donors, higher total template counts meant significantly greater approximately 2-week count variance. Differentially abundant clones: approximately 1.3 between replicates, 16.4 at about two weeks, more than 18 at four.

Assay used: immunoSEQ multiplex PCR; TCRdb lists only in-frame clones, some missing. The table includes 90,000 to 100,000 clones, roughly 88% detected once. This chain joins TRBV9 and TRBJ2-5; D possibly corresponds to TRBD1 (5 bases). This clonotype was sampled from a person aged 18 to 75 in good health. Material for sequencing was blood. The CDR3 DNA is TGTGCCAGCAGCGCTCCTTACGAGACAGCACGCGAGACCCAGTACTTC. Translating gives CASSAPYETARETQYF.